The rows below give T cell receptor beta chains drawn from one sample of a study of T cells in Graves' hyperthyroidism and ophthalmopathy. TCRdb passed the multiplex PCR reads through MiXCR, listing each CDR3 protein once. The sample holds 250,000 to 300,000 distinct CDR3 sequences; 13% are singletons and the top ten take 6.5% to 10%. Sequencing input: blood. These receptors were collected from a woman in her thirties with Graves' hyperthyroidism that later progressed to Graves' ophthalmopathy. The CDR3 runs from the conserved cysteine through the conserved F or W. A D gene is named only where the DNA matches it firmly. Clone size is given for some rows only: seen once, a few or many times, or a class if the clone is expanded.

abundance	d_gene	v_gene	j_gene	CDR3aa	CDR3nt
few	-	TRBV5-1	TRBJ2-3	CASSSFVQDTDTQYF	TGCGCCAGCAGCTCATTTGTACAGGACACAGATACGCAGTATTTT
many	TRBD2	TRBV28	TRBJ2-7	CASSSLAGASYEQYF	TGTGCCAGCAGTTCCCTAGCGGGGGCCTCCTACGAGCAGTACTTC
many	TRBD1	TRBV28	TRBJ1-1	CASSLIGTGGGTEAFF	TGTGCCAGCAGTTTAATAGGGACAGGGGGCGGCACTGAAGCTTTCTTT
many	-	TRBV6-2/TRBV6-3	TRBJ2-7	CASSYFGGVYEQYF	TGTGCCAGCAGTTATTTTGGGGGCGTCTACGAGCAGTACTTC
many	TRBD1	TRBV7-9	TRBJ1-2	CASRRTGSDGYTF	TGTGCCAGCAGACGGACAGGGAGCGATGGCTACACCTTC
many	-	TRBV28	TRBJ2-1	CASSFASGGDEQFF	TGTGCCAGCAGTTTCGCCAGCGGAGGGGATGAGCAGTTCTTC
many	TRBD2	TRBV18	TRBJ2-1	CASSELAGDLSSYNEQFF	TGTGCCAGCTCAGAGCTAGCGGGAGACCTGAGCTCCTACAATGAGCAGTTCTTC
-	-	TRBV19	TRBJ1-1	CASSYSTGLTEAFF	TGTGCCAGTAGTTACTCGACAGGTCTCACTGAAGCTTTCTTT
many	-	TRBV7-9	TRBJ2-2	CASRDLGNTGELFF	TGTGCCAGCAGGGATCTAGGGAACACCGGGGAGCTGTTTTTT
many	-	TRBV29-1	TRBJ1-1	CSVDQDLNTEAFF	TGCAGCGTTGATCAGGATCTGAACACTGAAGCTTTCTTT
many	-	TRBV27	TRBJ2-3	CASSLASGRSTDTQYF	TGTGCCAGCAGTTTAGCCTCGGGACGGAGCACAGATACGCAGTATTTT
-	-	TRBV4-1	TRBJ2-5	CASSRGSGETQYF	TGCGCCAGCAGCCGGGGGAGCGGGGAGACCCAGTACTTC
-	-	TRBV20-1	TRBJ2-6	CSAINSGDGANVLTF	TGCAGTGCCATAAATTCAGGGGATGGGGCCAACGTCCTGACTTTC
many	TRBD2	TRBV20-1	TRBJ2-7	CSARGQLGGEQYF	TGCAGTGCTAGAGGGCAGCTCGGGGGGGAGCAGTACTTC
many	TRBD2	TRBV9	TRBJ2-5	CASSVEGSGRMGETQYF	TGTGCCAGCAGCGTAGAGGGTAGCGGGAGGATGGGAGAGACCCAGTACTTC
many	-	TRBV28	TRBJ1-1	CASSFMPSSTEAFF	TGTGCCAGCAGTTTTATGCCGTCGAGCACTGAAGCTTTCTTT
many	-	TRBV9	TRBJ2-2	CASTGGTVNTGELFF	TGTGCCAGCACCGGCGGGACGGTGAACACCGGGGAGCTGTTTTTT
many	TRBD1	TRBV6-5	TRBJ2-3	CASSYGTGDTDTQYF	TGTGCCAGCAGTTACGGGACAGGGGACACAGATACGCAGTATTTT
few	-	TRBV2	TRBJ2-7	CASKEGGGSYEQYF	TGTGCCAGCAAAGAGGGGGGGGGGTCCTACGAGCAGTACTTC
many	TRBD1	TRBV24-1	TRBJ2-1	CATSDPDRDSQEQFF	TGTGCCACCAGTGACCCCGACAGGGATAGCCAGGAGCAGTTCTTC
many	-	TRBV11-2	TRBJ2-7	CASSFSPGGREQYF	TGTGCCAGCAGCTTCTCCCCCGGGGGACGCGAGCAGTACTTC
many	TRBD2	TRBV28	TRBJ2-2	CASSLEIYGRAYTGELFF	TGTGCCAGCAGTTTGGAGATATACGGGAGGGCCTACACCGGGGAGCTGTTTTTT
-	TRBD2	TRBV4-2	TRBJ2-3	CASQGLAGSQASTDTQYF	TGTGCCAGCCAGGGACTAGCGGGATCCCAAGCTAGCACAGATACGCAGTATTTT
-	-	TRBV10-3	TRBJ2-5	CAISESQGAFFAGGQETQYF	TGTGCCATCAGTGAGTCACAGGGGGCGTTTTTCGCGGGAGGACAAGAGACCCAGTACTTC
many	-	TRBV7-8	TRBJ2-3	CASSILSRDTQYF	TGTGCCAGCAGCATCCTATCACGAGATACGCAGTATTTT
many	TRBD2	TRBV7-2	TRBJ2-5	CASSPPSGRGETQYF	TGTGCCAGCAGCCCTCCCAGCGGGAGGGGGGAGACCCAGTACTTC
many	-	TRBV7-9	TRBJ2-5	CASSLGLNQETQYF	TGTGCCAGCAGCTTAGGGCTAAACCAAGAGACCCAGTACTTC
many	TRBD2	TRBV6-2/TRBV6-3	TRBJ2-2	CASSHPYRLAVNTGELFF	TGTGCCAGCAGTCACCCCTATCGGCTAGCGGTAAACACCGGGGAGCTGTTTTTT
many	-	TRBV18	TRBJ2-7	CASSPGGEREQYF	TGTGCCAGCTCACCCGGGGGTGAGCGGGAGCAGTACTTC
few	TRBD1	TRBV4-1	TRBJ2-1	CASSGTGYNEQFF	TGCGCCAGCTCGGGGACAGGCTACAATGAGCAGTTCTTC
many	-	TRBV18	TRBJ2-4	CASSPGGVLAKNIQYF	TGTGCCAGCTCACCTGGAGGGGTCCTAGCCAAAAACATTCAGTACTTC
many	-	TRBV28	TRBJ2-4	CATAPQARDIQYF	TGTGCCACCGCCCCCCAGGCTCGAGACATTCAGTACTTC
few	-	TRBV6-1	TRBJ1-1	CASSPEWSPGAFF	TGTGCCAGCAGCCCCGAATGGAGCCCTGGGGCTTTCTTT